This T cell receptor beta chain was sequenced in a study of cytomegalovirus exposure and HLA in healthy donors. The V end was cut by 5 bases, the J end by 5 bases, with 8 bases between. Per the germline V gene, CDR1 is SQVTM and CDR2 is ANQGSEA. CDR3 length: 11 residues. Amplification used 60 Vbeta primers and 13 Jbeta primers. Sequencing was performed with immunoSEQ multiplex PCR; in TCRdb, only in-frame clones are kept and a portion is missing. The data contain around 150,000 clones, approximately 80% of them singletons. A note on this clone: Its antigen is as yet unknown.

Findings and caveats of the study: What TCR beta sequences reportedly achieved was accurate prediction of HLA-A and HLA-B alleles in most subjects.

Material for sequencing was PBMCs. This TCR derives from a man aged 18 to 30 in good health and CMV-seronegative. This chain joins TRBV29-1 and TRBJ2-3, with D maybe TRBD2 (5 bases). The CDR3 region has the DNA TGCAGCGTTCTCGAGGGAGATACGCAGTATTTT. It specifies CSVLEGDTQYF.